The 9 T cell receptor beta chains below were found in one sample sequenced in a study of shared clonotypes between healthy human individuals. Method: immunoSEQ multiplex PCR; TCRdb's copy keeps in-frame clones and lacks some. The sample holds roughly 600,000 clones; about 98% are singletons and the top ten take more than 0.3%. Naive CD8 cells, CD45RO-negative and positively selected for CCR7, excluded terminally differentiated effector memory CD45RA+ cells. The sample was naive CD8+ T cells sorted from blood. The receptors here all came from a man aged 25 to 45 in good health.

The chain is built from TRBV9 and TRBJ2-1; 11 bases are a match to TRBD2. The CDR3 is made up of 18 amino acids. V lost 0 bases and J lost 3; bases outside the gene matches: 8. The germline gives CDR1 SGDLS, CDR2 YYNGEE. Written as DNA, the CDR3 is TGTGCCAGCAGCGTAGAACTAGCGGGAGACCATGACTACAATGAGCAGTTCTTC. Protein product: CASSVELAGDHDYNEQFF.

As for this clone: Relative to the germline gene, one junction end is altered; a read error may explain this. The chain recombines TRBV6-1 with TRBJ2-2, with D unresolved. This CDR3 has 13 amino acids. CDR1 MNHNS and CDR2 SASEGT come from the germline V gene. For the CDR3, the DNA is TGTGCCAGCAGGGGGAAGGGCACCAGGGAGCTGTTTTTT. Protein: CASRGKGTRELFF.

V gene TRBV4-1 combines with J gene TRBJ2-7, with D possibly matching TRBD1 (7 bases). V lost 6 bases and J 5 bases, leaving 20 bases between the germline ends. This CDR3 spans 15 amino acids. The germline gives CDR1 MGHRA, CDR2 YSYEKL. In DNA form, the CDR3 reads TGCGCCAGCAGTCTACAACCCGACAGGGAGGACGAGCAGTACTTC. Amino acids: CASSLQPDREDEQYF.

This clone was recorded once. This rearrangement joins TRBV11-2 to TRBJ2-2, with 12 bases identical to TRBD2. J gave up 4 bases and V 4 bases, and 4 bases lay outside the gene matches. This CDR3 spans 16 amino acids. Germline V gives CDR1 SGHAT, CDR2 FQNNGV. The CDR3 bases are TGTGCCAGCAGCTCGACTAGCGGGAGTGGCACCGGGGAGCTGTTTTTT. It is translated as CASSSTSGSGTGELFF.

The rearrangement links TRBV14 to TRBJ2-5, with 16 positions matching TRBD2. From germline, CDR1 is SGHDN and CDR2 FVKESK. Trimming cost V 1 base and J 4 bases; bases outside gene matches: 9. This CDR3 comprises 19 residues. CDR3 in DNA: TGTGCCAGCAGCCAAGCTGGGACTAGCGGGAGGGTGTTGCGAGAGACCCAGTACTTC. This encodes CASSQAGTSGRVLRETQYF.

The V gene is TRBV4-1, the J gene TRBJ2-5; tentatively, D is TRBD1 or TRBD2 (6 bases each). This CDR3 is built from 16 residues. Germline CDR1 reads MGHRA; CDR2 reads YSYEKL. V was cut by 0 bases and J by 4 bases, with 15 bases left in between. CDR3 protein: CASSQEWGPEGETQYF. CDR3 in DNA: TGCGCCAGCAGCCAAGAGTGGGGGCCGGAGGGAGAGACCCAGTACTTC.

The genes are TRBV11-2 and TRBJ2-3, with 13 bases matching TRBD2. This CDR3 spans 18 amino acids. Germline CDR1 SGHAT, CDR2 FQNNGV. V lost 0 bases to trimming and J lost 6 bases; unmatched junction nucleotides: 9. The CDR3 loop reads CASSLDLPGLAGEDTQYF. The CDR3 DNA reads TGTGCCAGCAGCTTAGATCTCCCAGGACTAGCGGGAGAGGATACGCAGTATTTT.

About this clone: In the same sample, other DNA sequences code for this CDR3. This chain connects TRBV7-9 to TRBJ1-1; D not resolved. The germline V gene has CDR1 SEHNR and CDR2 FQNEAQ (reference sequence). The CDR3 has 13 amino acids. The ends were cut back, 4 bases at V and 0 bases at J, with 6 bases in the middle. Here the CDR3 DNA reads TGTGCCAGCAGCTCCGGACTGAACACTGAAGCTTTCTTT. Translation: CASSSGLNTEAFF.

The J gene is TRBJ2-3, the V gene TRBV7-9; D perhaps matches TRBD1 (5 bases). In germline, CDR1 is SEHNR, CDR2 FQNEAQ (reference sequence). Trimming left V 5 bases short and J 6 bases short, with 18 bases between. This CDR3 is 15 amino acids long. The DNA of the CDR3 is TGTGCCAGCAGCCCCAGGGCCTTGCATGGGGATACGCAGTATTTT. Translation gives CASSPRALHGDTQYF.